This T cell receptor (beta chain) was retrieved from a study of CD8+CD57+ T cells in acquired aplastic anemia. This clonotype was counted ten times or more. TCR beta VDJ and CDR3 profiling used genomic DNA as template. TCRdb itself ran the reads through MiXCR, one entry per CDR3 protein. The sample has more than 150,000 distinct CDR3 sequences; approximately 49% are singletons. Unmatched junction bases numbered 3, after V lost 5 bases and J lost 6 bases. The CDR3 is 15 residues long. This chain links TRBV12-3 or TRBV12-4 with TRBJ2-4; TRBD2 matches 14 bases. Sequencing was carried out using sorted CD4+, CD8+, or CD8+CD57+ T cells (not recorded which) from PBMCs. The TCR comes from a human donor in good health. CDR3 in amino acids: CASSPGTSGGNIQYF. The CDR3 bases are TGTGCCAGCAGTCCGGGGACTAGCGGGGGAAACATTCAGTACTTC.